This T cell receptor beta chain is from a study of OX40 agonist ivuxolimab in advanced cancers. Study summary: Three patients, one with hepatocellular carcinoma and two with cutaneous melanoma, responded partially.

This CDR3 is 13 amino acids long. Germline V lookup: CDR1 MNHEY, CDR2 SVGAGI. Trimming cost V 6 bases and J 10 bases, with 18 bases left between them. Data came from immunoSEQ multiplex PCR; TCRdb stores just in-frame clones and leaves some out. The sample records around 95,000 clones, roughly 88% being singletons. V gene TRBV6-5 combines with J gene TRBJ1-1, with a tentative D call TRBD1 (5 bases). Sequenced here: CD4+ or CD8+ T cells sorted from blood, sampled in a trial of the OX40 agonist ivuxolimab. The clonotype comes from an adult with an advanced solid tumor such as melanoma, head and neck, liver or kidney cancer. CDR3 amino acids: CASSPSGGRGAFF. CDR3 DNA: TGTGCCAGCAGCCCATCCGGGGGACGAGGAGCTTTCTTT.